This T cell receptor (beta chain) derives from a study of long-term antiretroviral therapy in people with HIV. Across the whole study: The 2015 immediate-ART recommendation was preceded by the earliest samples by about a decade.

Comment on this clone: No antigen is known for it.

General study results and limits: Researchers lacked any data on ART adherence, viral resistance or therapy changes.

The germline V and J ends were trimmed by 2 bases and 7 bases, with 10 bases remaining between them. In germline, CDR1 is SGHDT, CDR2 YYEEEE. This CDR3 is 12 amino acids long. Sequencing used immunoSEQ v3.0 at survey level. For each individual sample, sequencing targeted roughly 40,000-50,000 T-cell genomes. Clones were sequenced by immunoSEQ multiplex PCR, and TCRdb holds only the in-frame ones, with some missing. In the table there are tens of thousands of clones, approximately 85% of which are singletons. The source of this sequence is a man in his late teens or twenties with HIV. Sequenced here: unsorted PBMCs, sampled 3.3 years after starting antiretroviral therapy. This chain connects TRBV5-6 to TRBJ2-7, with D maybe TRBD2 (6 bases). The CDR3 bases are TGTGCCAGCAGCTTCCCGGGAGCGGAGCAGTACTTC. This translates into CASSFPGAEQYF.